This entry lists 24 T cell receptor beta chains sequenced from one sample in a study of metastatic and nonmetastatic thyroid tumors. MiXCR reprocessed the PCR reads for TCRdb. Of almost 70,000 clones listed, 14% are singletons. None of the patients had undergone any treatment ahead of thyroid surgery. The sequenced material came from blood. These receptors all stem from a male donor with papillary thyroid cancer or a benign thyroid nodule (not recorded which). Some clones in this sample may be carry-over from other donors' samples.

The CDR3 loop is CAISDVETGTGYEQYF. CDR3 coding DNA: TGTGCCATCAGTGATGTCGAGACGGGGACAGGTTACGAGCAGTACTTC. The rearrangement uses TRBV10-3 and TRBJ2-7; 8 nucleotides align to TRBD1. The germline gives CDR1 ENHRY, CDR2 SYGVKD. J gave up 4 bases and V 3 bases, and 11 bases lay outside the gene matches. The CDR3 covers 16 residues.

This clone was detected many times. The V and J genes are TRBV2 and TRBJ1-1; D not certain. The CDR3 loop spans 16 amino acids. Germline V gives CDR1 SNHLY, CDR2 FYNNEI. The V end was cut by 3 bases, the J end by 0 bases, with 14 bases between. The CDR3 spells CASSDARTAVNTEAFF. CDR3 sequence (DNA): TGTGCCAGCAGTGACGCTCGGACTGCCGTGAACACTGAAGCTTTCTTT.

This clone has ten or more counts. The junction departs from the called germline gene at one end, perhaps through a read error. The V gene is TRBV6-1, the J gene TRBJ1-1, with 9 bases matching TRBD1. Germline loops: CDR1 MNHNS, CDR2 SASEGT. The CDR3 sequence is 14 residues long. This CDR3 reads CASREGTGSTEAFF. In DNA form, the CDR3 reads TGTGCCAGCAGGGAAGGGACAGGGAGCACTGAAGCTTTCTTT.

This clone was seen at least ten times. The gene calls are TRBV11-2 and TRBJ1-2; D is unresolved. With 0 bases removed from V and 0 bases from J, the gap between germline ends came to 5 bases. The CDR3 sequence is 14 residues long. Per the germline V gene, CDR1 is SGHAT and CDR2 is FQNNGV. The CDR3 region is CASSLDSANYGYTF. Here the CDR3 DNA reads TGTGCCAGCAGCTTAGACAGCGCTAACTATGGCTACACCTTC.

This clone has ten or more counts. This chain connects TRBV20-1 to TRBJ1-4; D unclear. Per germline, CDR1 DFQATT and CDR2 SNEGSKA (reference sequence). V lost 6 bases, J lost 4 bases, and 15 bases lay in between. This CDR3 has 14 amino acids. The CDR3 sequence is CSARPRVGNEKLFF. The CDR3 bases are TGCAGTGCCCGCCCGCGGGTGGGTAATGAAAAACTGTTTTTT.

The table lists this clone with many counts. The CDR3 loop reads CASRARSSGNTIYF. The DNA for the CDR3 is TGTGCCAGCAGGGCCCGGAGCTCTGGAAACACCATATATTTT. The chain joins TRBV27 to TRBJ1-3; no firm D call. This CDR3 region has 14 residues. The germline V gene encodes CDR1 MNHEY and CDR2 SMNVEV (reference sequence). With 6 bases removed from V and 0 bases from J, the gap between germline ends came to 9 bases.

This clone was recorded many times. The rearrangement links TRBV5-4 to TRBJ2-2; no clear D gene. The V end lost 5 bases, the J end lost 3 bases, and 5 bases lay between the germline ends. Germline V gives CDR1 SGHNT, CDR2 YYREEE (reference sequence). CDR3 length: 12 amino acids. The CDR3 coding sequence is TGTGCCAGCAGGAGAGACACCGGGGAGCTGTTTTTT. Translation: CASRRDTGELFF.

V usage is TRBV20-1 and J usage is TRBJ1-1; D gene unclear. Trimming cost V 0 bases and J 1 base, with 9 bases left between them. Looked up from germline, CDR1 is DFQATT and CDR2 is SNEGSKA (reference sequence). The CDR3 is made up of 14 amino acids. The CDR3 spells CSARDQQQNTEAFF. DNA for the CDR3: TGCAGTGCTAGAGATCAACAGCAGAACACTGAAGCTTTCTTT.

This chain connects TRBV5-5 to TRBJ1-5; TRBD1 matches 10 bases. The CDR3 extends over 14 amino acids. V lost 4 bases, J lost 4 bases, and 2 bases stayed unmatched. Germline loops: CDR1 SGHKS, CDR2 YYEKEE (reference sequence). The CDR3 loop reads CASSRTGGNQPQHF. The DNA for the CDR3 is TGTGCCAGCAGCAGGACAGGGGGTAATCAGCCCCAGCATTTT.

This clone was observed many times. The rearrangement links TRBV5-1 to TRBJ2-1; 9 bases match TRBD1. With V trimmed by 4 bases and J by 8 bases, 1 base remained unmatched. Germline CDR1 and CDR2: SGHRS and YFSETQ. The CDR3 extends over 12 amino acids. The chain's CDR3 is CASSRQGDEQFF. CDR3 DNA: TGCGCCAGCAGCAGACAGGGGGATGAGCAGTTCTTC.

In the case of this clone: It may be a read error: a sequence one base away is much more abundant. The rearrangement links TRBV5-1 to TRBJ2-5, with D tentatively TRBD2 (6 bases). Between the trimmed V and J ends, which lost 5 bases and 8 bases, there was a span of 16 bases. The CDR3 is 13 amino acids. Germline loops: CDR1 SGHRS, CDR2 YFSETQ. The CDR3 here is CASRGKTRDTQYF. The CDR3 DNA reads as TGCGCCAGCAGGGGGAAGACTAGGGATACCCAGTACTTC. Full variable domain (outside the CDR3, taken from reference TRBV5-1 and TRBJ2-5): KAGVTQTPRYLIKTRGQQVTLSCSPISGHRSVSWYQQTPGQGLQFLFEYFSETQRNKGNFPGRFSGRQFSNSRSEMNVSTLELGDSALYLCASRGKTRDTQYFGPGTRLLVL.

The gene calls are TRBV3-1 and TRBJ2-1; D possibly matches TRBD1 or TRBD2 (6 bases each). The CDR3 contains 19 residues. V was shortened by 4 bases and J by 1 base, with 23 bases between the two germline ends. CDR1 is LGHDT and CDR2 is YNNKEL in the germline V gene (reference sequence). The CDR3 nucleotides are TGTGCCAGCAGCCCATGGGGGGCCGGGACTTCAAGATCCTACAATGAGCAGTTCTTC. It translates to CASSPWGAGTSRSYNEQFF.

This clone was observed at least ten times. Within the sample, other DNA sequences also encode this same CDR3. The rearrangement joins TRBV5-8 to TRBJ1-4; perhaps TRBD1 as D (6 bases). The germline CDR1 and CDR2 sequences are SGHTS and YDEGEE. This CDR3 is 12 amino acids long. V was cut by 7 bases and J by 11 bases, with 15 bases left in between. The CDR3 DNA follows: TGTGCCAGCGACGACAGGAGGGGGAAACTGTTTTTT. It is translated as CASDDRRGKLFF.

There are a few counts of this clone. This may come from a read error, since a much larger clone is one base off. This chain uses TRBV19 with TRBJ2-1; no reliable D call. CDR1 LNHDA and CDR2 SQIVND come from the germline V gene (reference sequence). V gave up 5 bases and J gave up 7 bases, with 9 bases separating them. The CDR3 sequence is 12 residues long. In DNA, the CDR3 is TGTGCCAGTAGTTCGACTTGGAATGAGCAGTTCTTC. Encoded protein: CASSSTWNEQFF.

This clone was recorded many times. The gene calls are TRBV28 and TRBJ1-2, with D tentatively TRBD1 (5 bases). This CDR3 has 16 residues. The V end lost 5 bases, the J end lost 0 bases, and 16 bases lay between the germline ends. In germline, CDR1 is MDHEN, CDR2 SYDVKM. The CDR3 DNA sequence: TGTGCCAGCAGTAGAAGACAGTGGAGAGCTAACTATGGCTACACCTTC. It codes for CASSRRQWRANYGYTF.

About this clone itself: The junction and the germline gene differ at one end; a read error may be behind it. This chain links TRBV5-1 with TRBJ2-1, with 8 bases identical to TRBD2. The CDR3 extends over 16 amino acids. CDR1 and CDR2 from the germline V gene are SGHRS and YFSETQ. DNA of the CDR3: TGTGCCAGCAGCCCGACTAGCGAGAGATCCTACAATGAGCAGTTCTTC. It is translated as CASSPTSERSYNEQFF.

This clone was detected many times. V gene TRBV27 combines with J gene TRBJ2-7, with D perhaps TRBD1 (6 bases). Trimming stripped 2 bases from V and 3 bases from J, with 8 bases between. CDR3 length: 13 residues. CDR1 is MNHEY, CDR2 SMNVEV, per germline (reference sequence). Written as DNA, the CDR3 is TGTGCCAGCAGTTTACAGGACAGCTACGAGCAGTACTTC. It codes for CASSLQDSYEQYF.

Ten or more counts support this clone. The rearrangement joins TRBV6-1 to TRBJ1-1, with a possible D match to TRBD1 (6 bases). The CDR3 runs to 15 residues. Deletions cut 10 bases from V and 3 bases from J, with 21 bases between. Germline V gene data show CDR1 as MNHNS and CDR2 as SASEGT. CDR3 sequence: CATLFRGSSDTEAFF. The CDR3 DNA reads as TGTGCCACCCTGTTCAGGGGTAGTAGCGACACTGAAGCTTTCTTT.

This clone was counted at least ten times. The chain combines TRBV7-3 with TRBJ2-1; 10 bases line up with TRBD2. Per germline, CDR1 SGHTA and CDR2 FQGTGA. This CDR3 has 16 residues. With 4 bases clipped from V and 3 bases from J, the junction kept 6 bases outside the gene matches. The CDR3 coding sequence is TGTGCCAGCAGCTCCGGGACTAGCGCAGTCTACAATGAGCAGTTCTTC. As protein: CASSSGTSAVYNEQFF.

This clone was picked up many times. The chain couples TRBV20-1 to TRBJ1-2; D is unclear. This CDR3 contains 11 residues. Germline assignment: CDR1 DFQATT and CDR2 SNEGSKA (reference sequence). Here the CDR3 DNA reads TGCAAAGGTGGCGGAGATACGGGCTACACCTTC. This encodes CKGGGDTGYTF.

The V gene is TRBV12-3 or TRBV12-4, the J gene TRBJ1-1; 7 bases align to TRBD1. Trimming removed 2 bases from V and 10 bases from J; junction bases left unmatched: 13. CDR3 length: 15 amino acids. The CDR3 loop is CASSLSPRTGVGAFF. CDR3 nucleotide sequence: TGTGCCAGCAGTTTATCCCCAAGGACAGGAGTGGGAGCTTTCTTT.

There are many counts of this clone. The chain has TRBV24-1 and TRBJ2-5; TRBD1 matches at 10 bases. J gave up 5 bases and V 4 bases, and 12 bases lay outside the gene matches. The CDR3 has 17 residues. Germline V lookup: CDR1 KGHDR, CDR2 SFDVKD. CDR3 region: CATSDPTGTGVAETQYF. The CDR3, as DNA: TGTGCCACCAGTGACCCAACCGGGACAGGGGTTGCGGAGACCCAGTACTTC.

The rearrangement uses TRBV12-5 and TRBJ2-7; possible D gene TRBD2, 5 bases. Germline V gives CDR1 LGHNT, CDR2 FRNRAP. This CDR3 spans 19 amino acids. Deletions cut 0 bases from V and 4 bases from J, with 25 bases between. CDR3 nucleotide sequence: TGTGCTAGTGGTTTGGTACTACACATTAGCGTGAGGCGAAAGTACGAGCAGTACTTC. This translates into CASGLVLHISVRRKYEQYF.

This clone was picked up many times. V and J are TRBV20-1 and TRBJ1-1; tentative D call: TRBD1 (6 bases). Germline V gives CDR1 DFQATT, CDR2 SNEGSKA (reference sequence). The CDR3 loop spans 14 amino acids. V was clipped by 5 bases and J by 1 base, with 14 bases between them. The CDR3 loop reads CSAPLEQGNTEAFF. For the CDR3, the DNA is TGCAGTGCTCCCCTCGAACAGGGGAACACTGAAGCTTTCTTT.